Presented here are 5 T cell receptor beta chains from one specimen sequenced in a study of CD8+ T cells in alopecia areata. Cutaneous lymph nodes were pooled and cells sorted by CD4, CD8alpha, NKG2D, NKG2ACE and more. Following extraction, RNA underwent reverse transcription to cDNA, which served as the sequencing template. The repertoire was sequenced with immunoSEQ multiplex PCR; TCRdb's copy has only in-frame clones and lacks some. The record shows 270,000 or so clones for this sample, with no singletons present. Sequencing was performed on CD4+ T cells sorted from a lymph node. These receptor sequences come from a C3H/HeJ mouse with alopecia areata. Mouse MHC haplotype: H2-k.

This clone showed up just a few times. Gene names and germline match the mouse. The read finishes 4 residues shy of the CDR3 end, and the germline J gene is used to complete it. Other DNA sequences in the sample encode the same CDR3. The chain has TRBV19 and TRBJ2-3; 8 bases line up with TRBD1. The CDR3 covers 13 residues. The V gene's germline CDR1 is FNHDT and CDR2 SITEND (reference sequence). The V segment lost 7 bases and the J segment 3 bases; nucleotides outside the gene matches: 4. CDR3 bases read: TGTGCCAGCTCCAGGGGGCGGGCAGAA. Its protein is CASSRGRAE. The CDR3 as a whole reads CASSRGRAETLYF.

In its sample, this clone was seen a few times. The gene names here belong to mouse. The read ends 4 residues early relative to the CDR3; the germline J gene fills the gap. The same CDR3 can be traced to other DNA sequences in this sample. This chain connects TRBV19 to TRBJ2-5; the D gene is possibly TRBD2 (5 bases). Germline loops: CDR1 FNHDT, CDR2 SITEND (reference sequence). The CDR3 extends over 14 amino acids. The covered CDR3 bases are TGTGCCAGCAGTATTGGTGGGGTTCAGGAC. Protein product: CASSIGGVQD. The CDR3 reads in full as CASSIGGVQDTQYF.

In the case of this clone: A single base separates this from a much larger clone, so it may be a read error. Gene names and germline match the mouse. Read data end 4 residues before the CDR3 end; the end is taken from the germline J gene. The same CDR3 can be traced to other DNA sequences in this sample. The chain couples TRBV29 to TRBJ2-3; no definite D call. The CDR3 extends over 12 amino acids. Germline-derived CDR1 and CDR2 are MSHET and SYDVDS. Deletions cut 6 bases from V and 0 bases from J, with 4 bases between. The CDR3: CASRTSAETLYF. The CDR3 DNA, read in part, is TGTGCTAGCAGAACTAGTGCAGAA.

Comment on this clone: Gene names and germline match the mouse. The missing CDR3 end, 4 residues past where the read stops, is filled in from the germline J gene. Other DNA sequences in the same sample also yield this CDR3. This chain joins TRBV19 and TRBJ2-3; perhaps TRBD2 as D (5 bases). V was pared by 1 base and J by 0 bases, with 9 bases between. This CDR3 spans 15 amino acids. The germline gives CDR1 FNHDT, CDR2 SITEND (reference sequence). The sequenced part of the CDR3 DNA is TGTGCCAGCAGTATACTGGGATCTAGTGCAGAA. Its translation is CASSILGSSAE. The CDR3 as a whole reads CASSILGSSAETLYF.

As concerns this clone: Germline and genes here are mouse. The DNA ends 4 residues before the CDR3 does, and the rest of the CDR3 is filled in from the germline J gene. The identical CDR3 is also encoded by other nucleotide sequences in the sample. This chain uses TRBV1 with TRBJ2-1, with 7 bases that match TRBD2. Germline loops: CDR1 NSQYPW, CDR2 LRSPGD (reference sequence). This CDR3 is built from 15 residues. V lost 0 bases, J lost 2 bases, and 1 base stayed unmatched. The covered CDR3 bases are TGCACCTGCAGTGCAGAAACTGGGGACTATGCT. This sequence encodes CTCSAETGDYA. The whole CDR3 region reads CTCSAETGDYAEQFF.